This entry features one T cell receptor beta chain sequence. This clone appeared once. It has no known antigen specificity. No base qualities exist here, and no much larger clone lies one base off it. V is cut back by 3 bases and J by 2 bases, with 3 bases in the junction unmatched. The CDR3, cysteine through phenylalanine, is 14 amino acids long. Just the 42-base CDR3 DNA is kept, in frame starting at base 1. CDR1 SGHDN and CDR2 FVKESK were looked up in the germline V gene. This entry comes from a study of blood T cell repertoires in COVID-19 (dated by TCRdb to about 2020). At the level of the whole study: Collaborator samples came from the United States, Italy and Spain and covered acute and convalescent phases of COVID-19. Samples came from the ongoing ImmuneRACE study (first 160 participants) plus 1,254 subjects from 6 global collaborators. Nearly every sample came with metadata listing a de-identified subject ID, COVID-19 status, age in years and sex. Deeply sampled blood TCRbeta repertoires from subjects exposed to, actively infected with, or recovered from COVID-19 were included in the dataset. The prospective study material was composed of cDNA or gDNA derived from T cells, B-cell-depleted T cells, or PBMCs. Where available, HLA class I and class II types were obtained from metadata supplied by the sample provider rather than from assay-based typing. The repertoires were released in a freely available public database meant as a resource for research on the immune response to SARS-CoV-2.

Whole blood was collected in K2EDTA tubes by collaborating institutions according to the institutions' own protocols. For TCRbeta analysis, collaborators shipped samples in one of three forms: frozen whole blood, isolated PBMCs, or DNA extracted from either of those sample types. TCRbeta CDR3 regions were amplified from genomic DNA using the immunoSEQ Assay, a bias-controlled multiplex PCR. The authors' pipeline ran thus. The number of nucleated cells in each sample was estimated from the amplification of reference gene primers within the assay. To quantify the absolute abundance of each unique TCRbeta CDR3 rearrangement, sequence reads were collapsed and filtered. For each sample, productive Simpson clonality was calculated by taking the square root of Simpson's diversity index across productive rearrangements. TCRdb retrieved this table from immuneACCESS and kept in-frame rearrangements only. Not all clones are present; in checked studies, unresolved V genes account for under half, and no reason is known for the remainder. V, J and clone size are taken as reported in that table, and D and trimming were inferred from the DNA itself. The sample table lists around 100,000 clones, over 80% of them with a count of one. The ten largest clones add up to 15% to 20% of the sample.

General conclusions and limits of the study: The amount of clinical and demographic metadata varied by source and participant and was provided uncurated.

Recombination joined TRBV14 with TRBJ2-7, with TRBD1 identical over 8 junction bases. The receptor comes from a middle-aged man with acute or convalescent COVID-19. Sequencing input: peripheral blood. The CDR3 here reads CASSQRTGTYEQYF. The base sequence is TGTGCCAGCAGCCAGAGGACAGGGACCTACGAGCAGTACTTC.